The next 10 T cell receptor beta chains were all read from a single sample in a study of T cells in Graves' hyperthyroidism and ophthalmopathy. TCR beta CDR3 regions were amplified from RNA. HTBI primers were employed in a first-round RT-PCR of the TCR CDR3. TCRdb processed the multiplex PCR reads anew with MiXCR; each CDR3 protein has one entry. This table holds around 300,000 distinct CDR3 sequences, roughly 15% found once. Source material: blood. These receptors originate from a woman aged 40 to 49 with Graves' hyperthyroidism.

With respect to this clonotype: A much larger clone is a single base away; this may be a read error. The chain carries TRBV11-3 and TRBJ2-2, with D maybe TRBD2 (6 bases). The CDR3 is 16 amino acids. Germline V CDR1 and CDR2: SGHNT, YENEEA. For the CDR3, the DNA is TGTGCCAGCAGCTTAACGGCGGGGATAAACACCAGGGAGCTGTTTTTT. It specifies CASSLTAGINTRELFF.

At least ten counts were recorded for this clonotype. The CDR3 bases are TGCAGTGCTAGTGTACAGGTCAACACTGAAGCTTTCTTT. Protein sequence: CSASVQVNTEAFF. The V gene is TRBV20-1, the J gene TRBJ1-1, with D perhaps TRBD1 (5 bases). Germline-derived CDR1 and CDR2 are DFQATT and SNEGSKA (reference sequence). This CDR3 has 13 residues. The germline V and J ends were trimmed by 3 bases and 2 bases, with 10 bases remaining between them.

This clonotype was seen only a few times. The V and J genes are TRBV24-1 and TRBJ2-3; the D gene is possibly TRBD2 (5 bases). V lost 4 bases to trimming and J lost 6 bases, with 13 bases between them. The CDR3 extends over 14 amino acids. Germline lookup yields CDR1 KGHDR and CDR2 SFDVKD. The CDR3 spells CATSDPTRGDTQYF. CDR3 bases: TGTGCCACCAGTGACCCGACCCGAGGGGATACGCAGTATTTT.

This clonotype appeared once. This may be a read error: a much more frequent sequence differs by one nucleotide. This chain uses TRBV20-1 with TRBJ1-5, with D uncertain. CDR1 and CDR2 from the germline V gene are DFQATT and SNEGSKA (reference sequence). The CDR3 is 13 amino acids. CDR3 loop: CSARDMGYQPHHF. The CDR3 coding sequence is TGCAGTGCTAGAGATATGGGGTATCAGCCCCATCATTTT.

This clonotype was seen a handful of times. The chain joins TRBV5-1 to TRBJ2-1; TRBD2 agrees at 7 bases. This CDR3 is built from 15 residues. With 0 bases clipped from V and 9 bases from J, the junction kept 9 bases outside the gene matches. Germline assignment: CDR1 SGHRS and CDR2 YFSETQ. In DNA form, the CDR3 reads TGCGCCAGCAGCTTGGTGGGGGGGGGGAATACTGAGCAGTTCTTC. This sequence encodes CASSLVGGGNTEQFF.

The DNA of the CDR3 is TGTGCCAGCTCAGGAATTGGGGGAAACACCATATATTTT. Its translation: CASSGIGGNTIYF. V gene TRBV18 combines with J gene TRBJ1-3, with D hard to call. This CDR3 has 13 amino acids. V lost 5 bases to trimming and J lost 4 bases, with 9 bases between them. Germline-derived CDR1 and CDR2 are KGHSH and LQKENI.

The rearrangement links TRBV2 to TRBJ2-1, with 10 bases fitting TRBD2. There are 16 residues in the CDR3. Per the germline V gene, CDR1 is SNHLY and CDR2 is FYNNEI. The V and J ends lost 2 bases and 6 bases, in that order; junction bases with no gene match: 7. The CDR3 sequence is CASSEKGLATANEQFF. In nucleotides, the CDR3 is TGTGCCAGCAGTGAAAAGGGACTAGCGACCGCCAATGAGCAGTTCTTC.

This rearrangement joins TRBV15 to TRBJ1-5, with D uncertain. V was shortened by 0 bases and J by 10 bases, with 13 bases between the two germline ends. The CDR3 has 14 residues. Germline values: CDR1 LNHNV, CDR2 YYDKDF (reference sequence). CDR3 DNA sequence: TGTGCCACCAGCAGAGATCGGGGTATTGAACCCCAGCATTTT. Translating gives CATSRDRGIEPQHF. Combining the CDR3 with reference TRBV15 and TRBJ1-5 gives the whole variable domain DAMVIQNPRYQVTQFGKPVTLSCSQTLNHNVMYWYQQKSSQAPKLLFHYYDKDFNNEADTPDNFQSRRPNTSFCFLDIRSPGLGDTAMYLCATSRDRGIEPQHFGDGTRLSIL.

This clonotype has ten or more counts. J is TRBJ2-7 and V is TRBV13; 7 bases are a match to TRBD1. Germline CDR1 is PRHDT and CDR2 is FYEKMQ (reference sequence). The ends lost 5 bases at V and 2 bases at J; junction bases unmatched: 3. The CDR3 runs 13 residues. CDR3 sequence (DNA): TGTGCCAGCAGCCGACAGGGAGCCTACGAGCAGTACTTC. This sequence encodes CASSRQGAYEQYF.

V gene TRBV30 combines with J gene TRBJ2-2; TRBD2 is a possible D gene (6 bases). Trimming took off 8 bases at V and 7 bases at J, with 14 bases between the two ends. This CDR3 is 12 amino acids long. Looked up from germline, CDR1 is GTSNPN and CDR2 is SVGIG (reference sequence). CDR3: CADRLEGGELFF. DNA for the CDR3: TGTGCCGACCGACTAGAAGGCGGGGAGCTGTTTTTT.